Sequencing of this TCR beta chain was carried out in a study of blood T cell repertoires in COVID-19. In the study overall: Both acute and convalescent COVID-19 samples were obtained from the United States, Italy and Spain. T cells, B-cell-depleted T cells, or PBMCs provided the cDNA or gDNA that served as material.

In the study's own analysis: Estimation of nucleated cell counts was performed using reference gene primer amplification. Clones were sequenced by immunoSEQ multiplex PCR, and TCRdb holds only the in-frame ones, with some missing. From that table come the V and J calls and clone size; the DNA was used to work out D and trimming. The sample contains some 120,000 clones, roughly 87% of which appear only once. V was clipped by 4 bases and J by 4 bases, with 14 bases between them. The CDR3 consists of 14 residues. The germline V gene encodes CDR1 SGHKS and CDR2 YYEKEE (reference sequence). The chain is built from TRBV5-5 and TRBJ1-1; D remains unclear. The sequencing input was PBMCs or T cells enriched from blood (not recorded which). The TCR originated in a man aged 25-45 years who had recovered from COVID-19. In DNA form, the CDR3 reads TGTGCCAGCAGCACGGGGTGGGTAGGCACTGAAGCTTTCTTT. It translates to CASSTGWVGTEAFF. Using reference TRBV5-5 and TRBJ1-1 for the parts outside the CDR3, the full variable domain is DAGVTQSPTHLIKTRGQQVTLRCSPISGHKSVSWYQQVLGQGPQFIFQYYEKEERGRGNFPDRFSARQFPNYSSELNVNALLLGDSALYLCASSTGWVGTEAFFGQGTRLTVV.